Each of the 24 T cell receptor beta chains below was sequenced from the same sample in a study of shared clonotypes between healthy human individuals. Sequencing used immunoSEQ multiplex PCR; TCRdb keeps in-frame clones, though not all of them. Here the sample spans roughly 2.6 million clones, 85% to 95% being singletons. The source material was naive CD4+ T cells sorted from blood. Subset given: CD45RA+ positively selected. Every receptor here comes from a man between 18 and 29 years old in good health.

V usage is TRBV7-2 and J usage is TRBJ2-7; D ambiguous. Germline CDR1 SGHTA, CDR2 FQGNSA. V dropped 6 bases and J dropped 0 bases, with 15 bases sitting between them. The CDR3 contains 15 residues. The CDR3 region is CASRDDSLGSYEQYF. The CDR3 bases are TGTGCCAGCAGGGACGACTCCCTCGGCTCCTACGAGCAGTACTTC.

The chain's CDR3 is CASSEFGGVGTQYF. The CDR3 DNA sequence: TGCGCCAGCAGTGAGTTTGGAGGGGTGGGTACGCAGTATTTT. The chain employs TRBV10-2 and TRBJ2-3; perhaps TRBD2 as D (6 bases). The ends were cut back, 1 base at V and 8 bases at J, with 13 bases in the middle. The CDR3 is made up of 14 amino acids. The germline V gene has CDR1 WSHSY and CDR2 SAAADI.

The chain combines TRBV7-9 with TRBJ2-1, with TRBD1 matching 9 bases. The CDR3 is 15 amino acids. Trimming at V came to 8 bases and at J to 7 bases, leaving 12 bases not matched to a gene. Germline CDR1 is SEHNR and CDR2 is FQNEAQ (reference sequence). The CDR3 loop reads CASGITRQGENEQFF. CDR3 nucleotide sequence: TGTGCCAGCGGTATAACGAGACAGGGGGAAAATGAGCAGTTCTTC.

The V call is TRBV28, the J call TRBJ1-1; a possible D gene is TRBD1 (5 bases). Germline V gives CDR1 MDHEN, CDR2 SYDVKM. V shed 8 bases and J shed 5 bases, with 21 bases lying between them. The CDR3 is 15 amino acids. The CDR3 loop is CASLPWGREETEAFF. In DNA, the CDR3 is TGTGCCAGCCTCCCTTGGGGCAGGGAGGAGACTGAAGCTTTCTTT.

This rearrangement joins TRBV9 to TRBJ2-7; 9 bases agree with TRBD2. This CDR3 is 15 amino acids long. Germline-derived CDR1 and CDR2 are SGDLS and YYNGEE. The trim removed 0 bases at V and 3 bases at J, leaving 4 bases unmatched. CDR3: CASSVGFSGSYEQYF. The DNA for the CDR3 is TGTGCCAGCAGCGTAGGGTTTAGCGGGAGCTACGAGCAGTACTTC.

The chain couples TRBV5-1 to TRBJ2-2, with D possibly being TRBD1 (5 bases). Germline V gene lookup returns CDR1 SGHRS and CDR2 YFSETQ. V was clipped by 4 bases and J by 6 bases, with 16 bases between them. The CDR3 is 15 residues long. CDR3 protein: CASSPVGAGAGELFF. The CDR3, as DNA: TGCGCCAGCAGCCCAGTAGGGGCCGGCGCCGGGGAGCTGTTTTTT.

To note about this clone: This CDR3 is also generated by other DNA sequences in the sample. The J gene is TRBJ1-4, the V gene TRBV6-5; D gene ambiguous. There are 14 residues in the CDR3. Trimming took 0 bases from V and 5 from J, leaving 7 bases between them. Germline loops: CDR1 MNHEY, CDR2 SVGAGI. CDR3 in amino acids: CASSYSTGNEKLFF. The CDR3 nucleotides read TGTGCCAGCAGTTACTCGACTGGGAATGAAAAACTGTTTTTT.

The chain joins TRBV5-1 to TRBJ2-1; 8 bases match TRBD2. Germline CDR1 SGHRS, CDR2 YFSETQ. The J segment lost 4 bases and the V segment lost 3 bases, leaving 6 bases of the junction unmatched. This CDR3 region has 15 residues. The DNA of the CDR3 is TGCGCCAGCAGCTCTTCGGAGCGGGGGTACAATGAGCAGTTCTTC. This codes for CASSSSERGYNEQFF.

CDR3 sequence: CASNFWPTNEKLFF. CDR3 DNA: TGTGCCAGTAATTTCTGGCCGACTAATGAAAAACTGTTTTTT. The chain uses TRBV6-6 and TRBJ1-4; D unclear. V was shortened by 9 bases and J by 2 bases, with 13 bases between the two germline ends. Per germline, CDR1 MNHNY and CDR2 SVGAGI (reference sequence). The CDR3 extends over 14 amino acids.

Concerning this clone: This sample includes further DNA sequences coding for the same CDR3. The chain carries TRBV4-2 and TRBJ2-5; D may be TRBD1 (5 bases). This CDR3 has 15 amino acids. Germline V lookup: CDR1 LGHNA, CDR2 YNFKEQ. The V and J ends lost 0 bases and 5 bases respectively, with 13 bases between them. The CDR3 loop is CASSQELGPGETQYF. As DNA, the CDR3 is TGTGCCAGCAGCCAAGAGCTGGGGCCCGGGGAGACCCAGTACTTC.

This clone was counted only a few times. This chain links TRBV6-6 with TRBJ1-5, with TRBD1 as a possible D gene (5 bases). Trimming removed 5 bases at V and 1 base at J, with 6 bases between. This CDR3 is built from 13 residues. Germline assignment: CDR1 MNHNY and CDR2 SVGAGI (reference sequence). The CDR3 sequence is CASSRDSNQPQHF. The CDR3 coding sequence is TGTGCCAGCAGTCGGGACAGCAATCAGCCCCAGCATTTT.

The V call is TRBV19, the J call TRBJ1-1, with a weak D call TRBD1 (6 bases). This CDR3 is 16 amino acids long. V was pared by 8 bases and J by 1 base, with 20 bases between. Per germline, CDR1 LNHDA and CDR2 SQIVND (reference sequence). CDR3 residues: CASRGQSRRGNTEAFF. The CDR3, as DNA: TGTGCCAGTCGCGGACAGTCGCGGAGGGGGAACACTGAAGCTTTCTTT. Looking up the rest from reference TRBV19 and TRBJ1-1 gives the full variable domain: DGGITQSPKYLFRKEGQNVTLSCEQNLNHDAMYWYRQDPGQGLRLIYYSQIVNDFQKGDIAEGYSVSREKKESFPLTVTSAQKNPTAFYLCASRGQSRRGNTEAFFGQGTRLTVV.

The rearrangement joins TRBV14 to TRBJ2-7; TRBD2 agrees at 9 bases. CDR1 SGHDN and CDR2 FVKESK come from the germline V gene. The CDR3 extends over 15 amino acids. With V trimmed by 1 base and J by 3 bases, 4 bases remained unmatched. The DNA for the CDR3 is TGTGCCAGCAGCCAAGGGCGGGAGGGGAACTACGAGCAGTACTTC. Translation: CASSQGREGNYEQYF.

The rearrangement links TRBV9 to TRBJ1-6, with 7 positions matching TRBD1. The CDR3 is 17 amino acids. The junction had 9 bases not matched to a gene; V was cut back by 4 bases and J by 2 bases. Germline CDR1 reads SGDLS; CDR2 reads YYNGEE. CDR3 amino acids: CASSSRDSGAYNSPLHF. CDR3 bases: TGTGCCAGCAGCTCCCGGGACAGCGGCGCCTATAATTCACCCCTCCACTTT.

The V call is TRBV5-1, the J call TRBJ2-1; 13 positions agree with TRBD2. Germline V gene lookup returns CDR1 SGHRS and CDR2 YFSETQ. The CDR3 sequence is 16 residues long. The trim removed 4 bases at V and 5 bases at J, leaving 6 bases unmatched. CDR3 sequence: CASSALGLAGDNEQFF. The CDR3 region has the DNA TGCGCCAGCAGCGCCCTAGGACTAGCGGGAGACAATGAGCAGTTCTTC.

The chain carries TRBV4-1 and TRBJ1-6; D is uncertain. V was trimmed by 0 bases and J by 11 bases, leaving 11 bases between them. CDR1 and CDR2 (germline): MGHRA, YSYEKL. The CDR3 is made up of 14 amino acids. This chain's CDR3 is CASSQEGFSPPLHF. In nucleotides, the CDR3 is TGCGCCAGCAGCCAAGAGGGGTTCAGCCCACCCCTCCACTTT.

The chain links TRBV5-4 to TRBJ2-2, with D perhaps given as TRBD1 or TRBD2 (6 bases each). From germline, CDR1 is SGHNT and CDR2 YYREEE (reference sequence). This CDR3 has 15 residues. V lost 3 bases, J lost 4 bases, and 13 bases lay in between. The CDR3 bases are TGTGCCAGCAGCTGGGGGGCCCCGGGCACCGGGGAGCTGTTTTTT. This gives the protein CASSWGAPGTGELFF.

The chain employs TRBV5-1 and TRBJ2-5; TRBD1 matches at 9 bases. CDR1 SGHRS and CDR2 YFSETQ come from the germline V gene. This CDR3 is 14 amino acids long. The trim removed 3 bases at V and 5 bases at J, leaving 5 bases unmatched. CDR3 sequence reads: CASSSGTGIETQYF. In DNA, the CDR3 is TGCGCCAGCAGCTCCGGGACAGGGATTGAGACCCAGTACTTC.

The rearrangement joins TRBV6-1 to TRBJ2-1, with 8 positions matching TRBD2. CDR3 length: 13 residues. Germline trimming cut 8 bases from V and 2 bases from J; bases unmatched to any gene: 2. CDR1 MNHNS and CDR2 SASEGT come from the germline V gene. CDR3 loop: CASRLAPYNEQFF. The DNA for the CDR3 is TGTGCCAGCCGACTAGCGCCCTACAATGAGCAGTTCTTC.

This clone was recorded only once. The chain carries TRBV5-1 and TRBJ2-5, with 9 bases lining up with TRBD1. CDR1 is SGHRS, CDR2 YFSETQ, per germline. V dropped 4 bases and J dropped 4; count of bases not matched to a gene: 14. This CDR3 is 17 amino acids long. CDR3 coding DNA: TGCGCCAGCAGCCGTAGCTGGACAGGGGACAGATTAGAGACCCAGTACTTC. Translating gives CASSRSWTGDRLETQYF.

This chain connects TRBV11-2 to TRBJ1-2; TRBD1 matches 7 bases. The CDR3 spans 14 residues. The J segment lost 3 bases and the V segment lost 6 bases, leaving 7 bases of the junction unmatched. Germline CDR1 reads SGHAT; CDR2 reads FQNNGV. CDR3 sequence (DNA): TGTGCCAGCAGTCCTCGGGGACAGCACTATGGCTACACCTTC. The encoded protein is CASSPRGQHYGYTF.

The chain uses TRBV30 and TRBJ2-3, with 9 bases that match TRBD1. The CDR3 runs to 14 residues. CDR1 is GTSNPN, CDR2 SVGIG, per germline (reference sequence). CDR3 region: CAARHRGQEDTQYF. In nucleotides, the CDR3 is TGTGCTGCGAGGCACAGGGGGCAGGAAGATACGCAGTATTTT.

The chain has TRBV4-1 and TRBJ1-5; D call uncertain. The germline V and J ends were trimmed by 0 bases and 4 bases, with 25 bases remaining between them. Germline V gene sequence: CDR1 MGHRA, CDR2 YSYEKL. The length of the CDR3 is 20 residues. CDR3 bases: TGCGCCAGCAGCCAAGATGCCCCCGGTGATACGGGTGGGCCTAATCAGCCCCAGCATTTT. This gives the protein CASSQDAPGDTGGPNQPQHF.

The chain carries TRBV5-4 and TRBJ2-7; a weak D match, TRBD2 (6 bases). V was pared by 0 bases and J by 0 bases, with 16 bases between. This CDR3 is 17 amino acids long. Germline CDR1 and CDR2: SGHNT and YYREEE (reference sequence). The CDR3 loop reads CASSLAAVRDASYEQYF. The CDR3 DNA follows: TGTGCCAGCAGCTTGGCGGCAGTGCGGGATGCCTCCTACGAGCAGTACTTC.